These 30 T cell receptor beta chains share one sample of origin, sequenced in a study of blood T cell repertoires in COVID-19. Sequencing was performed with immunoSEQ multiplex PCR; in TCRdb, only in-frame clones are kept and a portion is missing. The table shows about 64,000 clones, with 86% occurring only once. Sequenced input: peripheral blood. The receptor set was obtained from a man aged 35-49 years with acute or convalescent COVID-19.

The rearrangement joins TRBV24-1 to TRBJ2-2; 8 bases are shared with TRBD1. The V segment lost 5 bases and the J segment 2 bases; nucleotides outside the gene matches: 3. This CDR3 has 15 residues. CDR1 KGHDR and CDR2 SFDVKD come from the germline V gene. CDR3 DNA: TGTGCCACCAGTGGCCAGGGGGCTAACACCGGGGAGCTGTTTTTT. This encodes CATSGQGANTGELFF.

J is TRBJ2-5 and V is TRBV4-1; 10 bases line up with TRBD2. In germline, CDR1 is MGHRA, CDR2 YSYEKL. The J segment lost 1 base and the V segment lost 4 bases, leaving 9 bases of the junction unmatched. The CDR3 runs to 17 residues. In DNA form, the CDR3 reads TGCGCCAGCAGCCTGTACGGGTCTAGCGGGAGCCAAGAGACCCAGTACTTC. It specifies CASSLYGSSGSQETQYF.

The V and J genes are TRBV4-1 and TRBJ2-5, with D maybe TRBD2 (6 bases). The V end was cut by 3 bases, the J end by 2 bases, with 13 bases between. Germline V gene data show CDR1 as MGHRA and CDR2 as YSYEKL. The CDR3 totals 15 residues. The CDR3: CASSQTGLRQETQYF. As DNA, the CDR3 is TGCGCCAGCAGCCAGACGGGACTTAGACAAGAGACCCAGTACTTC.

V usage is TRBV30 and J usage is TRBJ2-7, with no clear D. Germline V gives CDR1 GTSNPN, CDR2 SVGIG (reference sequence). This CDR3 comprises 13 residues. Deletions cut 4 bases from V and 0 bases from J, with 10 bases between. The CDR3 is CAWTQANSYEQYF. As DNA, the CDR3 is TGTGCCTGGACTCAGGCTAACTCCTACGAGCAGTACTTC.

This clone has more than one count but fewer than ten. This rearrangement joins TRBV24-1 to TRBJ2-2, with 7 bases that match TRBD2. V shed 12 bases, J shed 5 bases, and the junction held 8 bases outside the gene matches. Germline loops: CDR1 KGHDR, CDR2 SFDVKD. The CDR3 is made up of 13 amino acids. CDR3 protein: CASREGRTGELFF. The CDR3 nucleotides are TGTGCCTCTAGGGAGGGCCGAACCGGGGAGCTGTTTTTT.

The V call is TRBV7-2, the J call TRBJ1-2, with a tentative D call TRBD1 (6 bases). Trimming removed 4 bases at V and 8 bases at J, with 17 bases between. Germline-derived CDR1 and CDR2 are SGHTA and FQGNSA. The CDR3 runs to 14 residues. The CDR3 nucleotides read TGTGCCAGCAGCTCCCCCCTGGGGGCGACGGGCTACACCTTC. It specifies CASSSPLGATGYTF.

J is TRBJ1-4 and V is TRBV19; D remains ambiguous. This CDR3 is 14 amino acids long. The germline V gene encodes CDR1 LNHDA and CDR2 SQIVND (reference sequence). Trimming pared 6 bases from V and 5 bases from J, leaving 13 bases between. The CDR3 is CASSHGRVNEKLFF. DNA of the CDR3: TGTGCCAGTAGCCATGGGCGGGTAAATGAAAAACTGTTTTTT. Full variable domain (outside the CDR3, taken from reference TRBV19 and TRBJ1-4): DGGITQSPKYLFRKEGQNVTLSCEQNLNHDAMYWYRQDPGQGLRLIYYSQIVNDFQKGDIAEGYSVSREKKESFPLTVTSAQKNPTAFYLCASSHGRVNEKLFFGSGTQLSVL.

V and J are TRBV3-1 (or the pseudogene TRBV3-2) and TRBJ1-4, with 8 positions matching TRBD1. Per the germline V gene, CDR1 is LGHDT and CDR2 is YNNKEL (reference sequence). J was trimmed by 8 bases and V by 2 bases; bases with no gene match: 7. The CDR3 sequence is 15 residues long. For the CDR3, the DNA is TGTGCCAGCAGCCAATTAGCAGGGGGCGGGGAAAAACTGTTTTTT. Its protein product is CASSQLAGGGEKLFF.

This clone has more than one count but fewer than ten. V and J are TRBV5-4 and TRBJ2-7; D perhaps matches TRBD2 (6 bases). V was trimmed by 7 bases and J by 1 base, leaving 12 bases between them. The CDR3 sequence is 13 residues long. The V gene's germline CDR1 is SGHNT and CDR2 YYREEE (reference sequence). The CDR3 bases are TGTGCCAGCGGCGGGACTCGGTCCTACGAGCAGTACTTC. This encodes CASGGTRSYEQYF.

This clone was recorded only once. V gene TRBV11-1 combines with J gene TRBJ1-1; D is perhaps TRBD1 (6 bases). The CDR3 contains 16 residues. CDR1 is SGHAT and CDR2 is FQDESV in the germline V gene (reference sequence). Trimming cost V 2 bases and J 3 bases, with 16 bases left between them. Here the CDR3 reads CASSLLTQHRDTEAFF. The CDR3 bases are TGTGCCAGCAGCTTACTGACCCAACACAGGGACACTGAAGCTTTCTTT.

The chain has TRBV5-1 and TRBJ2-5; 9 nucleotides align to TRBD2. The CDR3 totals 16 residues. V shed 4 bases and J 5 bases; nucleotides not matched to a gene: 12. From germline, CDR1 is SGHRS and CDR2 YFSETQ. CDR3 sequence (DNA): TGCGCCAGCAGCCCACCCCTAGCGGGGCCGATCGAGACCCAGTACTTC. Amino acids: CASSPPLAGPIETQYF.

The chain uses TRBV30 and TRBJ1-2; a weak D match, TRBD1 (6 bases). CDR1 GTSNPN and CDR2 SVGIG come from the germline V gene (reference sequence). The CDR3 runs 13 residues. V was cut by 0 bases and J by 6 bases, with 11 bases left in between. CDR3 residues: CAWSVAGAHGYTF. CDR3 DNA sequence: TGTGCCTGGAGTGTAGCGGGGGCCCATGGCTACACCTTC.

The chain couples TRBV2 to TRBJ1-5; no firm D call. CDR1 and CDR2 from the germline V gene are SNHLY and FYNNEI. This CDR3 has 14 amino acids. Trimming removed 6 bases at V and 4 bases at J, with 13 bases between. The DNA for the CDR3 is TGTGCCAGCAGCCTGGAGAAAGCTAATCAGCCCCAGCATTTT. Its protein is CASSLEKANQPQHF.

The chain couples TRBV2 to TRBJ2-5, with TRBD2 as a possible D gene (7 bases). Germline assignment: CDR1 SNHLY and CDR2 FYNNEI. The CDR3 runs to 14 residues. Between the trimmed V and J ends, which lost 6 bases and 5 bases, there was a span of 16 bases. The CDR3 sequence is CASRGAGASETQYF. The DNA for the CDR3 is TGTGCCAGCAGGGGGGCGGGGGCGTCGGAGACCCAGTACTTC.

Only a few counts were recorded for this clone. This chain joins TRBV11-2 and TRBJ1-2; D is perhaps TRBD1 (6 bases). V lost 5 bases and J 0 bases, leaving 13 bases between the germline ends. Germline values: CDR1 SGHAT, CDR2 FQNNGV. The CDR3 is 15 residues long. The CDR3 reads CASSPGQGTNYGYTF. The CDR3 DNA reads as TGTGCCAGCAGCCCCGGGCAGGGGACTAACTATGGCTACACCTTC.

This clone was counted between two and nine times. This chain links TRBV9 with TRBJ1-6, with D tentatively TRBD1 (6 bases). The V end lost 3 bases, the J end lost 8 bases, and 18 bases lay between the germline ends. Germline values: CDR1 SGDLS, CDR2 YYNGEE. CDR3 length equals 16 residues. The CDR3 nucleotides are TGTGCCAGCAGCGACAACCTAAGGGGGGGAGATTCACCCCTCCACTTT. Translated, it gives CASSDNLRGGDSPLHF.

The chain joins TRBV11-2 to TRBJ1-5; no definite D call. The germline CDR1 and CDR2 sequences are SGHAT and FQNNGV. The CDR3 spans 13 residues. V lost 3 bases, J lost 5 bases, and 8 bases lay in between. The CDR3 is CASSFNGDQPQHF. CDR3 sequence (DNA): TGTGCCAGCAGCTTTAACGGAGATCAGCCCCAGCATTTT. Looking up the rest from reference TRBV11-2 and TRBJ1-5 gives the full variable domain: EAGVAQSPRYKIIEKRQSVAFWCNPISGHATLYWYQQILGQGPKLLIQFQNNGVVDDSQLPKDRFSAERLKGVDSTLKIQPAKLEDSAVYLCASSFNGDQPQHFGDGTRLSIL.

V is TRBV3-1 (or the pseudogene TRBV3-2) and J is TRBJ2-1; 7 bases match TRBD1. CDR3 length: 13 amino acids. V lost 1 base to trimming and J lost 10 bases; unmatched junction nucleotides: 4. Germline values: CDR1 LGHDT, CDR2 YNNKEL (reference sequence). The DNA for the CDR3 is TGTGCCAGCAGCCAAGTTCTAGGGGGCGAGCAGTTCTTC. The encoded protein is CASSQVLGGEQFF.

V usage is TRBV7-2 and J usage is TRBJ1-5; D unresolved. The germline gives CDR1 SGHTA, CDR2 FQGNSA. V lost 5 bases to trimming and J lost 6 bases, with 11 bases between them. The CDR3 has 13 amino acids. The DNA for the CDR3 is TGTGCCAGCAGCCCGACGCCTAGTCAGCCCCAGCATTTT. Residues: CASSPTPSQPQHF.

This rearrangement joins TRBV2 to TRBJ1-3; the match to TRBD1 covers 7 bases. The CDR3 contains 13 residues. The germline CDR1 and CDR2 sequences are SNHLY and FYNNEI. With 5 bases clipped from V and 7 bases from J, the junction kept 5 bases outside the gene matches. The CDR3 sequence: CASSRDRENTIYF. For the CDR3, the DNA is TGTGCCAGCAGTCGTGACAGGGAGAACACCATATATTTT. The full variable domain, in which reference TRBV2 and TRBJ1-3 provide the parts outside the CDR3, is EPEVTQTPSHQVTQMGQEVILRCVPISNHLYFYWYRQILGQKVEFLVSFYNNEISEKSEIFDDQFSVERPDGSNFTLKIRSTKLEDSAMYFCASSRDRENTIYFGEGSWLTVV.

The V gene is TRBV16, the J gene TRBJ1-4; no reliable D call. This CDR3 is built from 15 residues. Germline assignment: CDR1 KGHSY and CDR2 FQNENV. The V end was cut by 2 bases, the J end by 7 bases, with 14 bases between. This chain's CDR3 is CASSQNLPSGEKLFF. In DNA form, the CDR3 reads TGTGCCAGCAGCCAAAATCTCCCCTCGGGTGAAAAACTGTTTTTT.

V usage is TRBV11-2 and J usage is TRBJ2-2; weak D call: TRBD1 (5 bases). V was pared by 2 bases and J by 0 bases, with 10 bases between. The length of the CDR3 is 16 residues. Per the germline V gene, CDR1 is SGHAT and CDR2 is FQNNGV. The CDR3 loop is CASSLQGSANTGELFF. The CDR3 DNA is TGTGCCAGCAGCTTACAGGGCTCCGCGAACACCGGGGAGCTGTTTTTT.

This clone was counted between two and nine times. The J gene is TRBJ1-3, the V gene TRBV9, with TRBD1 as a possible D gene (5 bases). CDR1 is SGDLS, CDR2 YYNGEE, per germline. CDR3 length: 14 amino acids. Deletions cut 7 bases from V and 0 bases from J, with 11 bases between. This chain's CDR3 is CASDGGVSGNTIYF. The CDR3 bases are TGTGCCAGCGACGGGGGTGTCTCTGGAAACACCATATATTTT.

This clone has a handful of counts. This chain uses TRBV19 with TRBJ1-2; 9 bases agree with TRBD1. CDR1 is LNHDA, CDR2 SQIVND, per germline (reference sequence). CDR3 length: 13 residues. The V gene end was trimmed by 5 bases and the J gene end by 3 bases; junction bases not matched to a gene: 1. DNA for the CDR3: TGTGCCAGTAGTCGACAGGGGGACTATGGCTACACCTTC. It encodes CASSRQGDYGYTF.

The chain combines TRBV5-4 with TRBJ1-5; TRBD1 aligns across 7 bases. The V and J ends lost 2 bases and 7 bases, in that order; junction bases with no gene match: 6. This CDR3 region has 14 residues. Germline values: CDR1 SGHNT, CDR2 YYREEE (reference sequence). The CDR3 is CASSLGGRDQPQHF. CDR3 in DNA: TGTGCCAGCAGCTTAGGGGGCAGGGACCAGCCCCAGCATTTT. Looking up the rest from reference TRBV5-4 and TRBJ1-5 gives the full variable domain: ETGVTQSPTHLIKTRGQQVTLRCSSQSGHNTVSWYQQALGQGPQFIFQYYREEENGRGNFPPRFSGLQFPNYSSELNVNALELDDSALYLCASSLGGRDQPQHFGDGTRLSIL.

This chain joins TRBV2 and TRBJ2-7; D is possibly TRBD1 (6 bases). The germline V gene has CDR1 SNHLY and CDR2 FYNNEI. Trimming cost V 9 bases and J 4 bases, with 16 bases left between them. The CDR3 has 13 residues. The CDR3, as DNA: TGTGCCAGTGCACAGGGTACAGTTTACGAGCAGTACTTC. Amino acids: CASAQGTVYEQYF.

This clone was counted only a few times. The chain links TRBV7-9 to TRBJ1-4, with D possibly TRBD1 on 6 matching bases. There are 16 residues in the CDR3. The V gene's germline CDR1 is SEHNR and CDR2 FQNEAQ (reference sequence). V shed 0 bases and J shed 0 bases, with 8 bases lying between them. The CDR3 nucleotides are TGTGCCAGCAGCTTAGCGGGGGCGACAACTAATGAAAAACTGTTTTTT. Translating gives CASSLAGATTNEKLFF.

This chain links TRBV10-3 with TRBJ2-3; TRBD2 is a possible D gene (6 bases). The germline CDR1 and CDR2 sequences are ENHRY and SYGVKD. Trimming took off 0 bases at V and 5 bases at J, with 12 bases between the two ends. The CDR3 is 15 residues long. In DNA form, the CDR3 reads TGTGCCATCAGTGAGTCGAATCTTAGCGGAGATACGCAGTATTTT. The encoded protein is CAISESNLSGDTQYF.

The chain recombines TRBV30 with TRBJ2-2; tentative D call: TRBD1 (6 bases). Germline assignment: CDR1 GTSNPN and CDR2 SVGIG (reference sequence). The V end was cut by 2 bases, the J end by 2 bases, with 9 bases between. The CDR3 spans 14 residues. CDR3 DNA sequence: TGTGCCTGGAGTAAAGGGGGTAACACCGGGGAGCTGTTTTTT. The encoded protein is CAWSKGGNTGELFF.

This clone was seen a single time. The V and J genes are TRBV12-3 or TRBV12-4 and TRBJ2-5; weak D call: TRBD1 (5 bases). The V gene lost 6 bases and the J gene lost 1 base, with 9 bases spanning the gap. This CDR3 is 13 amino acids long. CDR3 nucleotides: TGTGCCAGCAGAACAGGAAGCCAAGAGACCCAGTACTTC. This sequence encodes CASRTGSQETQYF.